This T cell receptor beta chain came from a study of blood T cell repertoires in COVID-19. The assay was immunoSEQ multiplex PCR, and TCRdb's table has in-frame clones only and misses some. The sample contains about 200,000 clones, about 85% of which appear only once. The CDR3 extends over 13 amino acids. CDR1 is SGHTA, CDR2 FQGNSA, per germline. With 6 bases removed from V and 3 bases from J, the gap between germline ends came to 11 bases. The chain employs TRBV7-2 and TRBJ1-1, with D possibly being TRBD1 (6 bases). The sequence came from a woman at least 80 years old with acute or convalescent COVID-19. Specimen: peripheral blood. CDR3 DNA sequence: TGTGCCAGCAGTTACGACAGGTACACTGAAGCTTTCTTT. The encoded protein is CASSYDRYTEAFF.